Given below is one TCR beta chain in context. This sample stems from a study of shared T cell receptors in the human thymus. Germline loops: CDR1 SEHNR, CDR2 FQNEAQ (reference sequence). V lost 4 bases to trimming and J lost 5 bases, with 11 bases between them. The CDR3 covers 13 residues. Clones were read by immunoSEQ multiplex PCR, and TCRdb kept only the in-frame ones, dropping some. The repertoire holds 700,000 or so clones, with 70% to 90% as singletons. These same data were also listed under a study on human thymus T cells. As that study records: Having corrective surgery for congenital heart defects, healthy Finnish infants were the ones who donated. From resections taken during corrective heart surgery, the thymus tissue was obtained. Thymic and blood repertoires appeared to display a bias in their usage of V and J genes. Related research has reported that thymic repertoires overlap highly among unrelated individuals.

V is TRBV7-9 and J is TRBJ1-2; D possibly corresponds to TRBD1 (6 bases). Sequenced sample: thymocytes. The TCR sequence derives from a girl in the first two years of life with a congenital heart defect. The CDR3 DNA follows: TGTGCCAGCAGCTGTCAGGGGTGGTATGGCTACACCTTC. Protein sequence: CASSCQGWYGYTF.